The present TCR beta chain was sequenced within a study of T cell responses to AZD1222 COVID-19 vaccine. Study findings and constraints: Scientists sampled the repertoires only once the peak T cell response had passed.

V dropped 0 bases and J dropped 7; count of bases not matched to a gene: 5. CDR3 length equals 16 residues. Looked up from germline, CDR1 is SGHTS and CDR2 is YDEGEE. Points on this clone: Its matching antigen is unknown.

Here immunoSEQ multiplex PCR was the method, and the copy in TCRdb shows in-frame clones only, minus some. The sample holds 150,000 to 200,000 clones, around 93% seen once. Sequenced material: peripheral blood, taken on day 0 of AZD1222 vaccination. This TCR was recovered from an adult in good health. The rearrangement uses TRBV5-8 and TRBJ1-3, with 12 bases matching TRBD1. CDR3 amino acids: CASSLAGTGGANTIYF. The CDR3 nucleotides are TGTGCCAGCAGCTTGGCGGGGACAGGGGGCGCGAACACCATATATTTT.